This is a list of T cell receptor beta chains from one sample in a study of T cells in Graves' hyperthyroidism and ophthalmopathy. TCRdb fed the multiplex PCR reads into MiXCR, producing one record per CDR3 protein. The top ten hold roughly 3.5% of the sample, which has about 600,000 distinct CDR3 sequences, 15% to 20% seen once. Sequencing input: blood. These receptors came from a woman between 35 and 50 years old with Graves' ophthalmopathy. CDR3s include the opening cysteine and the closing phenylalanine or tryptophan. The D gene is left open where the match is weak. The size of a clone is reported for some rows only, either as once, few or many, or as a class for expanded clones.

j_call: TRBJ1-2; clone_size: few; v_call: TRBV6-6; d_call: -; cdr3_aa: CASSYPDDYGYTF; cdr3_nt: TGTGCCAGCAGTTACCCGGACGACTATGGCTACACCTTC
j_call: TRBJ2-7; clone_size: few; v_call: TRBV19; d_call: -; cdr3_aa: CASSRGLISGSSYEQYF; cdr3_nt: TGTGCCAGTAGCCGGGGCCTTATTAGCGGCAGCTCCTACGAGCAGTACTTC
j_call: TRBJ2-1; clone_size: few; v_call: TRBV7-2; d_call: TRBD1; cdr3_aa: CASSTGQGVRNNEQFF; cdr3_nt: TGTGCCAGCAGCACCGGACAGGGGGTTCGGAACAATGAGCAGTTCTTC
j_call: TRBJ2-3; clone_size: few; v_call: TRBV3-1; d_call: -; cdr3_aa: CASSPIRSFQSSQYF; cdr3_nt: TGTGCCAGCAGTCCTATAAGGAGCTTCCAGTCTTCGCAGTATTTT
j_call: TRBJ1-2; clone_size: -; v_call: TRBV5-1; d_call: -; cdr3_aa: CASSLGTEDYGYTF; cdr3_nt: TGCGCCAGCAGCCTCGGGACGGAAGATTATGGCTACACCTTC
j_call: TRBJ2-7; clone_size: many; v_call: TRBV6-1; d_call: TRBD1; cdr3_aa: CATRGQGAYEQYF; cdr3_nt: TGTGCCACAAGGGGACAGGGGGCCTACGAGCAGTACTTC
j_call: TRBJ2-1; clone_size: few; v_call: TRBV7-6; d_call: TRBD2; cdr3_aa: CASSLLGSGSSYNEQFF; cdr3_nt: TGTGCCAGCAGCTTATTGGGTAGCGGGAGCTCCTACAATGAGCAGTTCTTC
j_call: TRBJ1-5; clone_size: -; v_call: TRBV5-1; d_call: -; cdr3_aa: CASSLGGFSQPQHF; cdr3_nt: TGCGCCAGCAGCTTGGGGGGGTTTTCTCAGCCCCAGCATTTT
j_call: TRBJ2-3; clone_size: few; v_call: TRBV20-1; d_call: TRBD2; cdr3_aa: CSARQLAGGHTQYF; cdr3_nt: TGCAGTGCTAGACAACTAGCGGGAGGTCATACGCAGTATTTT
j_call: TRBJ2-2; clone_size: -; v_call: TRBV20-1; d_call: -; cdr3_aa: CSARARGGLLAPRGNTGELFF; cdr3_nt: TGCAGTGCTAGAGCAAGGGGGGGACTTCTGGCCCCCCGGGGCAACACCGGGGAGCTGTTTTTT
j_call: TRBJ1-3; clone_size: -; v_call: TRBV12-3/TRBV12-4; d_call: -; cdr3_aa: CASSFYSGGGSGNTIYF; cdr3_nt: TGTGCCAGCAGTTTTTACTCGGGCGGAGGCTCTGGAAACACCATATATTTT
j_call: TRBJ1-1; clone_size: many; v_call: TRBV30; d_call: -; cdr3_aa: CAWMRAFF; cdr3_nt: TGTGCCTGGATGCGAGCTTTCTTT
j_call: TRBJ2-1; clone_size: -; v_call: TRBV20-1; d_call: -; cdr3_aa: CSLGGGISNEQFF; cdr3_nt: TGCAGTTTGGGGGGGGGCATTTCCAATGAGCAGTTCTTC
j_call: TRBJ2-1; clone_size: -; v_call: TRBV20-1; d_call: TRBD2; cdr3_aa: CSAYSPGLAGRWGVNEQFF; cdr3_nt: TGCAGTGCTTACAGTCCGGGACTAGCGGGAAGGTGGGGGGTGAATGAGCAGTTCTTC
j_call: TRBJ2-7; clone_size: -; v_call: TRBV15; d_call: -; cdr3_aa: CATSIDPDRSEQYF; cdr3_nt: TGTGCCACCAGCATCGACCCCGACAGAAGCGAGCAGTACTTC
j_call: TRBJ2-5; clone_size: few; v_call: TRBV5-4; d_call: TRBD1; cdr3_aa: CASSLETGRQETQYF; cdr3_nt: TGTGCCAGCAGCTTGGAGACAGGGAGACAAGAGACCCAGTACTTC
j_call: TRBJ2-3; clone_size: many; v_call: TRBV11-2; d_call: TRBD1; cdr3_aa: CASSQTGGRGTDTQYF; cdr3_nt: TGTGCCAGCAGCCAGACAGGGGGCCGAGGCACAGATACGCAGTATTTT
j_call: TRBJ1-2; clone_size: once; v_call: TRBV28; d_call: TRBD1; cdr3_aa: CASRITGDYGYTF; cdr3_nt: TGTGCCAGCAGAATTACAGGGGACTATGGCTACACCTTC
j_call: TRBJ1-1; clone_size: many; v_call: TRBV5-1; d_call: -; cdr3_aa: CASSLTQGTEAFF; cdr3_nt: TGTGCCAGCAGCTTAACACAGGGCACTGAAGCTTTCTTT
j_call: TRBJ2-7; clone_size: -; v_call: TRBV10-3; d_call: TRBD1; cdr3_aa: CAISVSGGHYEQYF; cdr3_nt: TGTGCCATCAGTGTGTCAGGGGGACACTACGAGCAGTACTTC
j_call: TRBJ2-2; clone_size: many; v_call: TRBV10-1; d_call: TRBD1; cdr3_aa: CASRQGTNTGELFF; cdr3_nt: TGTGCCAGCCGACAGGGGACGAACACCGGGGAGCTGTTTTTT
j_call: TRBJ1-1; clone_size: few; v_call: TRBV19; d_call: TRBD1; cdr3_aa: CASSIDRTGKRSEAFF; cdr3_nt: TGTGCCAGTAGTATAGACCGGACAGGGAAAAGGTCTGAAGCTTTCTTT
j_call: TRBJ2-3; clone_size: many; v_call: TRBV20-1; d_call: TRBD2; cdr3_aa: CSAWGGLGSDTQYF; cdr3_nt: TGCAGTGCTTGGGGGGGACTAGGATCAGATACGCAGTATTTT
j_call: TRBJ2-5; clone_size: many; v_call: TRBV11-2; d_call: -; cdr3_aa: CASSSRILGTKETQYF; cdr3_nt: TGTGCCAGCAGCTCCCGGATCCTCGGGACGAAAGAGACCCAGTACTTC
j_call: TRBJ1-6; clone_size: many; v_call: TRBV12-3/TRBV12-4; d_call: -; cdr3_aa: CASRKKPGSNSPLHF; cdr3_nt: TGTGCCAGCAGGAAAAAACCGGGGTCTAATTCACCCCTCCACTTT
j_call: TRBJ2-5; clone_size: few; v_call: TRBV20-1; d_call: TRBD1; cdr3_aa: CSAPPVWRQGPLETQYF; cdr3_nt: TGCAGTGCTCCCCCAGTTTGGAGACAGGGGCCTCTGGAGACCCAGTACTTC
j_call: TRBJ2-7; clone_size: few; v_call: TRBV5-1; d_call: -; cdr3_aa: CASRFRGLDDEQYF; cdr3_nt: TGCGCCAGCAGATTTCGGGGACTGGACGACGAGCAGTACTTC
j_call: TRBJ2-2; clone_size: -; v_call: TRBV7-2; d_call: -; cdr3_aa: CASSQRPEAGELFF; cdr3_nt: TGTGCCAGCAGTCAACGTCCGGAGGCCGGGGAGCTGTTTTTT
j_call: TRBJ2-2; clone_size: many; v_call: TRBV6-2/TRBV6-3; d_call: TRBD2; cdr3_aa: CASSYPTSGRNTGELFF; cdr3_nt: TGTGCCAGCAGTTACCCCACTAGCGGGAGGAACACCGGGGAGCTGTTTTTT
j_call: TRBJ2-1; clone_size: many; v_call: TRBV5-1; d_call: -; cdr3_aa: CASSLFTTRAEQFF; cdr3_nt: TGCGCCAGCAGCTTGTTTACTACTCGGGCTGAGCAGTTCTTC
j_call: TRBJ1-2; clone_size: many; v_call: TRBV9; d_call: -; cdr3_aa: CASSPPDSYGYTF; cdr3_nt: TGTGCCAGCAGCCCCCCGGACAGCTATGGCTACACCTTC
j_call: TRBJ2-5; clone_size: many; v_call: TRBV7-8; d_call: -; cdr3_aa: CASSFAGQETQYF; cdr3_nt: TGTGCCAGCAGCTTTGCGGGTCAGGAGACCCAGTACTTC
j_call: TRBJ1-1; clone_size: many; v_call: TRBV2; d_call: TRBD1; cdr3_aa: CASTGQGADTEAFF; cdr3_nt: TGTGCCAGCACTGGACAGGGGGCTGACACTGAAGCTTTCTTT